The rows below give T cell receptor beta chains drawn from one sample of a study of neurological immune-mediated disorders. TCRdb re-derived calls from the 5' RACE reads in MiXCR, one entry per CDR3 protein. The sample shows more than 100,000 distinct CDR3 sequences, 11% of them seen only once. The sequencing input was PBMCs. All receptors derive from a female donor with HTLV-1-associated myelopathy (HAM/TSP). CDR3s include the opening cysteine and the closing phenylalanine or tryptophan. Each record gives: J gene, V gene, CDR3 protein.

J gene: TRBJ1-5
V gene: TRBV7-9
CDR3 protein: CASSLGGTGGSSQPQHF

J gene: TRBJ2-7
V gene: TRBV19
CDR3 protein: CASSISDSSPYEQYF

J gene: TRBJ1-6
V gene: TRBV28
CDR3 protein: CANRQTGPDSPLHF

J gene: TRBJ1-1
V gene: TRBV5-1
CDR3 protein: CASSKTLNTEAFF

J gene: TRBJ1-1
V gene: TRBV7-9
CDR3 protein: CASSEAYREAFF

J gene: TRBJ2-1
V gene: TRBV20-1
CDR3 protein: CSARGGQGTYNEQFF

J gene: TRBJ2-2
V gene: TRBV5-6
CDR3 protein: CASSSGQGAGTGELFF

J gene: TRBJ2-7
V gene: TRBV6-5
CDR3 protein: CASSYLGTGGNEQYF

J gene: TRBJ2-7
V gene: TRBV7-2
CDR3 protein: CASSYEGATYEQYF

J gene: TRBJ2-5
V gene: TRBV20-1
CDR3 protein: CSARDRTSKETQYF

J gene: TRBJ2-7
V gene: TRBV20-1
CDR3 protein: CSASGMETGINEQYF

J gene: TRBJ2-1
V gene: TRBV20-1
CDR3 protein: CSARGTEFSEQFF

J gene: TRBJ2-3
V gene: TRBV5-1
CDR3 protein: CASSLGLAKSTDTQYF

J gene: TRBJ1-4
V gene: TRBV20-1
CDR3 protein: CSASALVGEKLFF

J gene: TRBJ2-4
V gene: TRBV7-2
CDR3 protein: CASSLNLAKNIQYF

J gene: TRBJ2-3
V gene: TRBV20-1
CDR3 protein: CSAPDRGTTDTQYF

J gene: TRBJ1-4
V gene: TRBV6-1
CDR3 protein: CASSQSTNNEKLFF

J gene: TRBJ1-5
V gene: TRBV28
CDR3 protein: CASSFGGTNQPQHF

J gene: TRBJ1-2
V gene: TRBV4-1
CDR3 protein: CASSQDRAALAGYTF

J gene: TRBJ2-5
V gene: TRBV19
CDR3 protein: CASSISGRETQYF

J gene: TRBJ2-7
V gene: TRBV6-5
CDR3 protein: CASRSPGQGPYEQYF

J gene: TRBJ1-3
V gene: TRBV15
CDR3 protein: CATSIDTSSGNTIYF

J gene: TRBJ2-1
V gene: TRBV6-5
CDR3 protein: CASSPAGTSGGAGQFF

J gene: TRBJ2-3
V gene: TRBV10-3
CDR3 protein: CAINRLETDTQYF

J gene: TRBJ2-7
V gene: TRBV6-5
CDR3 protein: CASSYVPGQPYEQYF

J gene: TRBJ2-1
V gene: TRBV12-3/TRBV12-4
CDR3 protein: CASRRNLYLEQFF

J gene: TRBJ2-7
V gene: TRBV6-2/TRBV6-3
CDR3 protein: CASRLAGGAYEQYF

J gene: TRBJ1-4
V gene: TRBV5-5
CDR3 protein: CASSLYAGTGGEKLFF

J gene: TRBJ1-2
V gene: TRBV20-1
CDR3 protein: CSANRDRVFNGYTF